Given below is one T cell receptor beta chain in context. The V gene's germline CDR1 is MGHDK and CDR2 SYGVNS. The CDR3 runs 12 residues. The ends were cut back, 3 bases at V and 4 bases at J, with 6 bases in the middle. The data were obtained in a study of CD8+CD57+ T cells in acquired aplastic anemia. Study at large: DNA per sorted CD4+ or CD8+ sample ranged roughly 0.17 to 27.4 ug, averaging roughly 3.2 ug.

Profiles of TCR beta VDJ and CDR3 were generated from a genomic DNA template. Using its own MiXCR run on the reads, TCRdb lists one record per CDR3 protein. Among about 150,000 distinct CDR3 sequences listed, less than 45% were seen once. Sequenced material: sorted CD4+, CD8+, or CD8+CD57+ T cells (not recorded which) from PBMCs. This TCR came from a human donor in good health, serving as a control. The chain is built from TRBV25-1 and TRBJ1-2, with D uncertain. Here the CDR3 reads CASSDQVYGYTF. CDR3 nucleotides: TGTGCCAGCAGTGACCAGGTCTATGGCTACACCTTC.